Following are 30 T cell receptor beta chains from one sample sequenced in a study of T cells in Graves' hyperthyroidism and ophthalmopathy. Template material for amplifying TCR beta CDR3 regions consisted of RNA transcripts. TCR CDR3 underwent first-round RT-PCR with the HTBI primer set. TCRdb independently ran MiXCR on the multiplex PCR reads; one entry per CDR3 protein. The table shows hundreds of thousands of distinct CDR3 sequences, with 15% to 18% occurring only once. Sequencing was performed on blood. These receptor sequences come from a woman between 18 and 29 years old with Graves' hyperthyroidism that later progressed to Graves' ophthalmopathy.

This clonotype was found a few times. The rearrangement joins TRBV6-5 to TRBJ2-5, with unresolved D. CDR3 size: 12 residues. The V gene's germline CDR1 is MNHEY and CDR2 SVGAGI. V lost 2 bases and J 7 bases, leaving 8 bases between the germline ends. For the CDR3, the DNA is TGTGCCAGCAGTTACCCTTCCTCGACCCAGTACTTC. It encodes CASSYPSSTQYF.

This clonotype turned up a few times. The chain employs TRBV7-3 and TRBJ2-1; 9 bases align to TRBD1. The J segment lost 8 bases and the V segment lost 5 bases, leaving 13 bases of the junction unmatched. Per the germline V gene, CDR1 is SGHTA and CDR2 is FQGTGA. The CDR3 is 16 amino acids. CDR3: CASSQTGGQGPYEQFF. DNA for the CDR3: TGTGCCAGCAGCCAAACGGGGGGACAGGGACCCTATGAGCAGTTCTTC.

This clonotype appeared many times. V is TRBV28 and J is TRBJ2-1, with 8 bases identical to TRBD1. This CDR3 is built from 16 residues. V was clipped by 1 base and J by 7 bases; unmatched bases: 9. CDR1 is MDHEN and CDR2 is SYDVKM in the germline V gene. The CDR3 DNA follows: TGTGCCAGCAGTTTATTTAGGCAGGGGGCGGGTAATGAGCAGTTCTTC. Amino acid sequence: CASSLFRQGAGNEQFF.

The chain links TRBV5-6 to TRBJ2-2, with unresolved D. Trimming stripped 4 bases from V and 6 bases from J, with 7 bases between. The CDR3 extends over 12 amino acids. Germline CDR1 is SGHDT and CDR2 is YYEEEE. CDR3 in amino acids: CASSVFAGELFF. The CDR3 bases are TGTGCCAGCAGCGTGTTCGCCGGGGAGCTGTTTTTT.

There are many counts of this clonotype. The V gene is TRBV3-1, the J gene TRBJ2-1; D not resolved. V lost 4 bases, J lost 5 bases, and 15 bases lay in between. The CDR3 spans 15 residues. Per the germline V gene, CDR1 is LGHDT and CDR2 is YNNKEL (reference sequence). For the CDR3, the DNA is TGTGCCAGCAGCCTGCGATCCGTCATCCACAATGAGCAGTTCTTC. Amino acids: CASSLRSVIHNEQFF.

This clonotype was recorded many times. The V call is TRBV12-3 or TRBV12-4, the J call TRBJ1-1; maybe TRBD1 (5 bases). The CDR3 spans 15 residues. Trimming took off 3 bases at V and 4 bases at J, with 15 bases between the two ends. The CDR3 protein is CASSLWGRGFTEAFF. Written as DNA, the CDR3 is TGTGCCAGCAGTTTGTGGGGACGGGGGTTCACTGAAGCTTTCTTT.

This clonotype occurred many times. The chain combines TRBV27 with TRBJ1-2, with TRBD1 matching 8 bases. Germline loops: CDR1 MNHEY, CDR2 SMNVEV (reference sequence). The trim removed 5 bases at V and 3 bases at J, leaving 5 bases unmatched. The CDR3 has 14 residues. As DNA, the CDR3 is TGTGCCAGCAGTCCGACAGGGGCGGACTATGGCTACACCTTC. This translates into CASSPTGADYGYTF.

This CDR3 reads CASSNRYSGANVLTF. CDR3 sequence (DNA): TGCGCCAGCAGTAACAGGTACTCTGGGGCCAACGTCCTGACTTTC. The rearrangement links TRBV4-3 to TRBJ2-6; a weak D match, TRBD1 (5 bases). V lost 6 bases, J lost 0 bases, and 9 bases lay in between. CDR1 is LGHNA and CDR2 is YSLEER in the germline V gene. The CDR3 covers 15 residues.

This clonotype was seen only a few times. The V call is TRBV12-3 or TRBV12-4, the J call TRBJ1-5; D is ambiguous. The CDR3 loop spans 14 amino acids. Trimming removed 6 bases at V and 3 bases at J, with 12 bases between. CDR3 protein: CASRPGRFNQPQHF. CDR3 bases: TGTGCCAGCAGACCTGGCAGGTTCAATCAGCCCCAGCATTTT.

The chain employs TRBV10-3 and TRBJ2-7; tentative D call: TRBD2 (5 bases). CDR1 is ENHRY, CDR2 SYGVKD, per germline. The V gene lost 6 bases and the J gene lost 5 bases, with 11 bases spanning the gap. The CDR3 runs to 12 residues. CDR3 nucleotides: TGTGCCATCAGGGGTAGCGTCAACGAGCAGTACTTC. This sequence encodes CAIRGSVNEQYF.

There are a few counts of this clonotype. CDR3 loop: CSAVPGTPEQYF. The CDR3 DNA follows: TGCAGTGCTGTCCCCGGGACTCCCGAGCAGTACTTC. The J gene is TRBJ2-7, the V gene TRBV20-1, with TRBD2 as a possible D gene (6 bases). Germline V gene data show CDR1 as DFQATT and CDR2 as SNEGSKA (reference sequence). The CDR3 has 12 amino acids. Trimming removed 5 bases at V and 6 bases at J, with 14 bases between.

A note on this clonotype: A read error may explain this, as a much larger clone is one base away. The DNA for the CDR3 is TGTGCCAGCAGCCCGCGGGGTTATTCGGGCGAGCAGTACTTC. It yields the protein CASSPRGYSGEQYF. The rearrangement links TRBV7-8 to TRBJ2-7, with D possibly TRBD2 on 6 matching bases. The V end lost 5 bases, the J end lost 6 bases, and 17 bases lay between the germline ends. Germline loops: CDR1 SGHVS, CDR2 FQNEAQ. The CDR3 loop spans 14 amino acids.

This clonotype has just a few counts. J is TRBJ1-2 and V is TRBV6-1, with D possibly being TRBD1 (5 bases). Trimming left V 8 bases short and J 8 bases short, with 9 bases between. Germline CDR1 MNHNS, CDR2 SASEGT. The CDR3 consists of 10 residues. The CDR3 DNA reads TGTGCCAGCGGAGGGGTGGGCTACACCTTC. Translation: CASGGVGYTF.

This chain uses TRBV20-1 with TRBJ1-6; D unclear. This CDR3 contains 12 residues. Trimming shortened V by 6 bases and J by 7 bases, and 10 bases separated the two germline ends. CDR1 and CDR2 (germline): DFQATT, SNEGSKA (reference sequence). CDR3 DNA sequence: TGCAGTGCCTACTCGAACAATTCACCCCTCCACTTT. Translating gives CSAYSNNSPLHF.

At least ten counts were recorded for this clonotype. The J gene is TRBJ2-3, the V gene TRBV3-1; D call uncertain. The CDR3 length is 12 residues. V shed 4 bases and J shed 4 bases, with 6 bases lying between them. CDR1 and CDR2 (germline): LGHDT, YNNKEL (reference sequence). The CDR3 DNA reads as TGTGCCAGCAGCCTAGGTGCAGATACGCAGTATTTT. This gives the protein CASSLGADTQYF.

Ten or more counts support this clonotype. The chain recombines TRBV12-3 or TRBV12-4 with TRBJ2-1; D is perhaps TRBD2 (6 bases). V lost 8 bases and J lost 9, with 23 bases in between. This CDR3 has 15 amino acids. The CDR3 protein is CASSMVVGGSSEQFF. The CDR3, as DNA: TGTGCCAGCTCAATGGTGGTGGGAGGATCCAGTGAGCAGTTCTTC.

This clonotype was recorded at least ten times. This chain joins TRBV5-1 and TRBJ2-7; D ambiguous. The V end was cut by 3 bases, the J end by 5 bases, with 18 bases between. Looked up from germline, CDR1 is SGHRS and CDR2 is YFSETQ. The CDR3 extends over 15 amino acids. The CDR3 bases are TGCGCCAGCAGCTCCGACACCACTGGACCACACGAGCAGTACTTC. Residues: CASSSDTTGPHEQYF.

This clonotype has more than one count but fewer than ten. This sequence joins TRBV29-1 and TRBJ2-3; perhaps TRBD2 as D (7 bases). The CDR3 is 13 residues long. Germline V gives CDR1 SQVTM, CDR2 ANQGSEA. Trimming shortened V by 7 bases and J by 0 bases, and 11 bases separated the two germline ends. CDR3 sequence: CSEGGSSTDTQYF. CDR3 nucleotide sequence: TGCAGCGAGGGGGGGTCTAGCACAGATACGCAGTATTTT.

This clonotype was counted ten times or more. V is TRBV6-1 and J is TRBJ2-7, with D unclear. V lost 5 bases, J lost 6 bases, and 17 bases lay in between. Germline loops: CDR1 MNHNS, CDR2 SASEGT. The CDR3 length is 14 residues. For the CDR3, the DNA is TGTGCCAGCAGTTATGGACCGAACAACGTCGAGCAGTACTTC. Protein sequence: CASSYGPNNVEQYF.

This clonotype occurred many times. The J gene is TRBJ1-2, the V gene TRBV12-3 or TRBV12-4; 7 bases are a match to TRBD1. The CDR3 is 14 residues long. J gave up 8 bases and V 5 bases, and 11 bases lay outside the gene matches. Written as DNA, the CDR3 is TGTGCCAGCAGTCGGCCAGGGGGTGGGACCGGCTACACCTTC. Protein sequence: CASSRPGGGTGYTF.

This clonotype appeared many times. V and J are TRBV2 and TRBJ2-3; 14 bases agree with TRBD2. The CDR3 runs to 16 residues. CDR1 is SNHLY, CDR2 FYNNEI, per germline. V gave up 5 bases and J gave up 3 bases; unmatched junction bases: 4. In DNA form, the CDR3 reads TGTGCCAGCAGTAGGACTAGCGGGAGGAAAACAGATACGCAGTATTTT. This sequence encodes CASSRTSGRKTDTQYF.

Details on this clonotype: One base away lies a much larger clone, so this may be a sequencing read error. CDR3 amino acids: CASSFLGEGLYERYF. The DNA of the CDR3 is TGTGCCAGCAGTTTTTTGGGGGAGGGCCTCTACGAGCGGTACTTC. The rearrangement uses TRBV28 and TRBJ2-7; 7 positions agree with TRBD2. The CDR3 is made up of 15 amino acids. Germline V lookup: CDR1 MDHEN, CDR2 SYDVKM.

This clonotype was detected many times. The chain joins TRBV11-1 to TRBJ2-1; 10 nucleotides line up with TRBD2. The CDR3 consists of 15 residues. Germline values: CDR1 SGHAT, CDR2 FQDESV (reference sequence). The J segment lost 6 bases and the V segment lost 6 bases, leaving 8 bases of the junction unmatched. The DNA for the CDR3 is TGTGCCAGCAGTTCAAAGGGACTAGCGTCCAATGAGCAGTTCTTC. It translates to CASSSKGLASNEQFF. Full variable domain (remainder filled in from reference TRBV11-1 and TRBJ2-1): EAEVAQSPRYKITEKSQAVAFWCDPISGHATLYWYRQILGQGPELLVQFQDESVVDDSQLPKDRFSAERLKGVDSTLKIQPAELGDSAMYLCASSSKGLASNEQFFGPGTRLTVL.

In regard to this clonotype: Being one base from a much bigger clone, this may be a read error. The V gene is TRBV5-1, the J gene TRBJ2-7; tentative D call: TRBD1 (5 bases). V was shortened by 4 bases and J by 6 bases, with 17 bases between the two germline ends. The germline gives CDR1 SGHRS, CDR2 YFSETQ. This CDR3 region has 14 residues. CDR3 amino acids: CASSLGHRSGEQYF. The CDR3, as DNA: TGCGCCAGCAGCCTTGGACATCGCTCGGGCGAGCAGTACTTC.

This chain joins TRBV20-1 and TRBJ2-5; tentatively, D is TRBD1 (5 bases). The CDR3 covers 14 residues. CDR1 and CDR2 from the germline V gene are DFQATT and SNEGSKA (reference sequence). The V and J ends lost 5 bases and 2 bases respectively, with 15 bases between them. The CDR3 region has the DNA TGCAGTGCTTGCAGGGTTTCGAAACAAGAGACCCAGTACTTC. It yields the protein CSACRVSKQETQYF.

Only a few counts were recorded for this clonotype. This rearrangement joins TRBV2 to TRBJ2-1; D uncertain. Deletions cut 2 bases from V and 8 bases from J, with 16 bases between. Germline lookup yields CDR1 SNHLY and CDR2 FYNNEI. CDR3 length equals 15 residues. CDR3 DNA sequence: TGTGCCAGCAGTGAATTAGAAGCGAGCATCGATGAGCAGTTCTTC. Protein sequence: CASSELEASIDEQFF.

This clonotype was seen a handful of times. The V and J genes are TRBV7-9 and TRBJ2-7; 10 bases are a match to TRBD2. After removal of 0 bases from V and 5 bases from J, the junction contained 7 bases not matched to a gene. The CDR3 extends over 16 amino acids. CDR1 is SEHNR, CDR2 FQNEAQ, per germline (reference sequence). CDR3 loop: CASSLASLAGGNEQYF. For the CDR3, the DNA is TGTGCCAGCAGCTTAGCGTCCTTAGCGGGAGGAAACGAGCAGTACTTC.

This clonotype has just a few counts. CDR3 region: CASSFLPGTGGNEQFF. As DNA, the CDR3 is TGTGCCAGCAGCTTTCTTCCCGGGACAGGGGGCAATGAGCAGTTCTTC. The V gene is TRBV13, the J gene TRBJ2-1; 11 bases fit TRBD1. Trimming removed 3 bases from V and 6 bases from J; junction bases left unmatched: 7. CDR3 length: 16 amino acids. CDR1 and CDR2 (germline): PRHDT, FYEKMQ (reference sequence).

This clonotype was observed a handful of times. The rearrangement links TRBV2 to TRBJ1-4; possibly TRBD1 for D (5 bases). V was trimmed by 7 bases and J by 4 bases, leaving 13 bases between them. Looked up from germline, CDR1 is SNHLY and CDR2 is FYNNEI. The CDR3 loop spans 14 amino acids. In DNA, the CDR3 is TGTGCCAGCATTGGGGTTAGGGGTAATGAAAAACTGTTTTTT. It is translated as CASIGVRGNEKLFF.

This clonotype was seen ten or more times. V is TRBV5-1 and J is TRBJ2-2; 7 nucleotides match TRBD2. The J segment lost 0 bases and the V segment lost 4 bases, leaving 3 bases of the junction unmatched. Germline values: CDR1 SGHRS, CDR2 YFSETQ. CDR3 length equals 15 residues. CDR3 in DNA: TGCGCCAGCAGCCCAGCGGGACCGAACACCGGGGAGCTGTTTTTT. Residues: CASSPAGPNTGELFF.